This T cell receptor (beta chain) was documented in a study of T cell changes during pregnancy in multiple sclerosis (dated by TCRdb to about 2019). About the investigation overall: The study looked at changes in the T cell repertoire across pregnancy in women with multiple sclerosis.

There are 14 amino acids in the CDR3, from cysteine to phenylalanine inclusive. The sequence is cut down to CDR3 DNA, 42 bases in frame from base 1. Trimming takes 2 bases from V and 7 bases from J, and the germline ends sit 12 bases apart. The CDR1 and CDR2 encoded by the germline V gene are SNHLY and FYNNEI. Library construction relied on the immunoSEQ multiplex PCR assay. In its TCRdb copy, this immuneACCESS table keeps in-frame sequences only and misses some clones. Where compared with another copy, unresolved V genes explain less than half of these, and the others have no known cause. Across this sample there are 25,000 to 40,000 clones, with 80% to 90% seen only once. The top ten hold roughly 10% of the sample. About this clone itself: The antigen it recognizes is unknown. No much larger clone exists at a distance of one base, and base qualities are not known.

The sample in question was CD8+ T cells from peripheral blood mononuclear cells, obtained in the third trimester of pregnancy. This chain is built from TRBV2 and TRBJ2-1; no D gene is confidently identified. This TCR came from a female donor with multiple sclerosis, enrolled in a pregnancy study. The encoded CDR3 is CASSETISVNEQFF. The sequence in DNA is TGTGCCAGCAGTGAAACGATTAGTGTAAATGAGCAGTTCTTC.